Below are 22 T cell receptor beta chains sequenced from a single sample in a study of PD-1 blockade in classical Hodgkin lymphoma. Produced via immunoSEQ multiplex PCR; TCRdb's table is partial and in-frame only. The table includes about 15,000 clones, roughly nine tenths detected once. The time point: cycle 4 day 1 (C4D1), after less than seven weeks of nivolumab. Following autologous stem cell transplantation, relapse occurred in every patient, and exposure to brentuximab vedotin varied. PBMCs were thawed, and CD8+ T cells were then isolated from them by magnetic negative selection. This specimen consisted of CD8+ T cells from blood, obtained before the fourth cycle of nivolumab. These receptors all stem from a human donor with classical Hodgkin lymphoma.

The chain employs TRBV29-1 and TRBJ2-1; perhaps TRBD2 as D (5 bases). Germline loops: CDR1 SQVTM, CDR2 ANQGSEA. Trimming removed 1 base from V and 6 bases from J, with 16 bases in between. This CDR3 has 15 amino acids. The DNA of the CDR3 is TGCAGCGTTGAAGGCGGGCCCACGGGCGGCAATGAGCAGTTCTTC. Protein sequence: CSVEGGPTGGNEQFF.

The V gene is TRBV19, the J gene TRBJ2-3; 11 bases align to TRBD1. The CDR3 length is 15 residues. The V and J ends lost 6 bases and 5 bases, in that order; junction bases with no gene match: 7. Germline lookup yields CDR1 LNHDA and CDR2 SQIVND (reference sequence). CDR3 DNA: TGTGCCAGTAGCCGGACAGGGGGCCGCGGAGATACGCAGTATTTT. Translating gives CASSRTGGRGDTQYF.

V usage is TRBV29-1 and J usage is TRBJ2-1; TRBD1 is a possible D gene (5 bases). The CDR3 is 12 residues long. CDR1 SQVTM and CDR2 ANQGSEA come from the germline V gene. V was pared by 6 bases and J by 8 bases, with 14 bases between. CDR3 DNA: TGCAGCGTCTGGACACCTTTCCATGAGCAGTTCTTC. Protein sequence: CSVWTPFHEQFF.

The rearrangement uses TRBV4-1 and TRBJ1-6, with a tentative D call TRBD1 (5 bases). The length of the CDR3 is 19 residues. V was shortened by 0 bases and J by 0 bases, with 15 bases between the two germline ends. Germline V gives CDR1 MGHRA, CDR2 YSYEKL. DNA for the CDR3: TGCGCCAGCAGCCAAGATTATTTAGGGGATCGCTCCTATAATTCACCCCTCCACTTT. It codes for CASSQDYLGDRSYNSPLHF.

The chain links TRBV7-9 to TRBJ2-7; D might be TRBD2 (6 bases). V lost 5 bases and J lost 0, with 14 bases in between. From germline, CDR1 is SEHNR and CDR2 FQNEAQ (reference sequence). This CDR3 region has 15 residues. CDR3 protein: CASSPEGSSSYEQYF. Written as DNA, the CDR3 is TGTGCCAGCAGCCCGGAGGGTTCCAGCTCCTACGAGCAGTACTTC.

The CDR3: CASQTSGSSYNEQFF. CDR3 DNA sequence: TGTGCCAGCCAGACTAGCGGGAGCTCCTACAATGAGCAGTTCTTC. The chain recombines TRBV2 with TRBJ2-1; 12 nucleotides match TRBD2. The trim removed 8 bases at V and 0 bases at J, leaving 2 bases unmatched. The CDR3 sequence is 15 residues long. The germline V gene encodes CDR1 SNHLY and CDR2 FYNNEI. The full variable domain, in which reference TRBV2 and TRBJ2-1 provide the parts outside the CDR3, is EPEVTQTPSHQVTQMGQEVILRCVPISNHLYFYWYRQILGQKVEFLVSFYNNEISEKSEIFDDQFSVERPDGSNFTLKIRSTKLEDSAMYFCASQTSGSSYNEQFFGPGTRLTVL.

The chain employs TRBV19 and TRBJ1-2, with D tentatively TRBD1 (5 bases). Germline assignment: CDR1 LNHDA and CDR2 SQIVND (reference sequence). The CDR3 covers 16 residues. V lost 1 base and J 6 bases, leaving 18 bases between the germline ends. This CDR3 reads CASSIGRQPSFDGYTF. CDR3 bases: TGTGCCAGTAGTATAGGCAGACAGCCTTCTTTCGATGGCTACACCTTC.

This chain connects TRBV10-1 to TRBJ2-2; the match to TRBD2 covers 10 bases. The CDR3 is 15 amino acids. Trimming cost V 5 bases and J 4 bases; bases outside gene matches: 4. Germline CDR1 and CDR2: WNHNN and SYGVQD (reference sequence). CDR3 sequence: CASSTSGKGTGELFF. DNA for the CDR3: TGCGCCAGCAGTACTAGCGGGAAGGGCACCGGGGAGCTGTTTTTT.

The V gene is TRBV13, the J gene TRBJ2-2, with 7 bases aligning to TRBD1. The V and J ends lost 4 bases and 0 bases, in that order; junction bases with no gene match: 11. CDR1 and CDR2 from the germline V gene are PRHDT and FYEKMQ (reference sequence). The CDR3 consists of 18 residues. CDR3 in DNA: TGTGCCAGCAGCTCGCTGATACAGGGGCCCTCGAACACCGGGGAGCTGTTTTTT. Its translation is CASSSLIQGPSNTGELFF.

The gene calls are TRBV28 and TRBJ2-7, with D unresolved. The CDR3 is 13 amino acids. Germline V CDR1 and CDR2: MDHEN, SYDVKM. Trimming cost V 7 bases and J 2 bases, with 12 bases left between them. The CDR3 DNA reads TGTGCCAGCACAATATCCCTAACCTACGAGCAGTACTTC. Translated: CASTISLTYEQYF.

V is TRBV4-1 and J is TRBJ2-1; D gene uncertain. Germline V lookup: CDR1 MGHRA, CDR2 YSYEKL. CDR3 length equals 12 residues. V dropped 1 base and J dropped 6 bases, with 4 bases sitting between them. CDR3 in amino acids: CASSQAGNEQFF. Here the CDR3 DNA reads TGCGCCAGCAGCCAAGCGGGCAATGAGCAGTTCTTC.

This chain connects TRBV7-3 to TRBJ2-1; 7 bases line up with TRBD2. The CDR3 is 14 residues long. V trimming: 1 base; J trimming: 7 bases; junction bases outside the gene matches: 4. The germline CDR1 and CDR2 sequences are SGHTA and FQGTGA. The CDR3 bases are TGTGCCAGCAGCTTAATCGCTAGCGGTAATGAGCAGTTCTTC. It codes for CASSLIASGNEQFF.

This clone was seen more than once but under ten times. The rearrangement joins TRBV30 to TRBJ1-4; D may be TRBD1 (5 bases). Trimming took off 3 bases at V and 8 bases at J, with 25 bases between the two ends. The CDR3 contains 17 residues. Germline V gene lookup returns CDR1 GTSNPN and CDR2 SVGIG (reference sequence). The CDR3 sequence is CAWSSDSYLSRAEKLFF. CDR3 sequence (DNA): TGTGCCTGGAGCTCTGACAGTTACCTATCCCGGGCCGAAAAACTGTTTTTT.

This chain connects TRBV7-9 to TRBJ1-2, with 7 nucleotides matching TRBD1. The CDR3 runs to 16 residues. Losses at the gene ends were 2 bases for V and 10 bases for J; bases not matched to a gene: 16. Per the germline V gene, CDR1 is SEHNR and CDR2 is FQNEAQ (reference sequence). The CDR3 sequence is CASSLRRDRNEDYYTF. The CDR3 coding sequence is TGTGCCAGCAGCTTACGCCGGGACAGAAATGAGGACTACTACACCTTC. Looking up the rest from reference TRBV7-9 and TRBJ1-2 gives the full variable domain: DTGVSQNPRHKITKRGQNVTFRCDPISEHNRLYWYRQTLGQGPEFLTYFQNEAQLEKSRLLSDRFSAERPKGSFSTLEIQRTEQGDSAMYLCASSLRRDRNEDYYTFGSGTRLTVV.

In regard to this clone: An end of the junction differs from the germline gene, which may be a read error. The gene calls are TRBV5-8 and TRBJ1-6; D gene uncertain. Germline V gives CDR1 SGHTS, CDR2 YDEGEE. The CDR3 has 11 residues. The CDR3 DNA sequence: TGTGCCAGCGGTCTTCAGCGCCCGTTTTTTTTT. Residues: CASGLQRPFFF.

CDR3 in DNA: TGTGCCAGCAGCCTCACAGGCTACGAGCAGTACTTC. This translates into CASSLTGYEQYF. The chain couples TRBV7-6 to TRBJ2-7, with D perhaps TRBD1 (5 bases). Germline values: CDR1 SGHVS, CDR2 FNYEAQ. This CDR3 has 12 amino acids. Trimming pared 5 bases from V and 3 bases from J, leaving 8 bases between. Based on the CDR3 plus reference TRBV7-6 and TRBJ2-7, the full variable domain is GAGVSQSPRYKVTKRGQDVALRCDPISGHVSLYWYRQALGQGPEFLTYFNYEAQQDKSGLPNDRFSAERPEGSISTLTIQRTEQRDSAMYRCASSLTGYEQYFGPGTRLTVT.

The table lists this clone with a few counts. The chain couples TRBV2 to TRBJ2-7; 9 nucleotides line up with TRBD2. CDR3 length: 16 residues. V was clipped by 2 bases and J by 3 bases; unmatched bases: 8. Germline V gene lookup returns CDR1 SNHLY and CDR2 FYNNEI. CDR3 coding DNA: TGTGCCAGCAGTGAATGGTTTAGCGGGGGAGTCTACGAGCAGTACTTC. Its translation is CASSEWFSGGVYEQYF.

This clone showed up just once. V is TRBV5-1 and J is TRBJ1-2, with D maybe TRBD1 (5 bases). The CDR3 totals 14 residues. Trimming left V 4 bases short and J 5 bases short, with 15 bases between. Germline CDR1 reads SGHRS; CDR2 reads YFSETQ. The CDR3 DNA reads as TGCGCCAGCAGCCTAACCGGGACGCTATATGGCTACACCTTC. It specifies CASSLTGTLYGYTF.

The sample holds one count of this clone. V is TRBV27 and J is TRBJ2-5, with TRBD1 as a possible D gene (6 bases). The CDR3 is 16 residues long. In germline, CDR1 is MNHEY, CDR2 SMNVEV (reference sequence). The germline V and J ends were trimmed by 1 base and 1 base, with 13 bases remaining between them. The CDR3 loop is CASSLLGPRGQETQYF. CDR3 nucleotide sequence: TGTGCCAGCAGTTTATTGGGGCCCAGGGGCCAAGAGACCCAGTACTTC.

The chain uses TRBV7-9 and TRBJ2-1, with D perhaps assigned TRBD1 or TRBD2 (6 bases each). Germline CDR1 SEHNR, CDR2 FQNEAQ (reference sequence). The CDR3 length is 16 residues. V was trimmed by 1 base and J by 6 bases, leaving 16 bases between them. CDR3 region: CASSLDRLGGFNEQFF. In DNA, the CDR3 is TGTGCCAGCAGCTTAGATCGGCTAGGGGGGTTCAATGAGCAGTTCTTC.

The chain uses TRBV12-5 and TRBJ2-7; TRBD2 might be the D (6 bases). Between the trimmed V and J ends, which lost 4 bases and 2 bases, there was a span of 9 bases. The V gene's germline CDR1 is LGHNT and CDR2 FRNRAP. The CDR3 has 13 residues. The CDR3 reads CASGYRGAYEQYF. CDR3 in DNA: TGTGCTAGTGGTTACCGCGGGGCCTACGAGCAGTACTTC. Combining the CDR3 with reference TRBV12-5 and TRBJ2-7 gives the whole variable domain DARVTQTPRHKVTEMGQEVTMRCQPILGHNTVFWYRQTMMQGLELLAYFRNRAPLDDSGMPKDRFSAEMPDATLATLKIQPSEPRDSAVYFCASGYRGAYEQYFGPGTRLTVT.

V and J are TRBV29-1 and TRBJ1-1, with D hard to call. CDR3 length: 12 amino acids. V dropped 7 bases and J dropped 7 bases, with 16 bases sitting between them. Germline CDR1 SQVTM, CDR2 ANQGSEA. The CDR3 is CSGYGIESEAFF. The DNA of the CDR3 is TGCAGCGGGTACGGCATAGAGAGTGAAGCTTTCTTT.